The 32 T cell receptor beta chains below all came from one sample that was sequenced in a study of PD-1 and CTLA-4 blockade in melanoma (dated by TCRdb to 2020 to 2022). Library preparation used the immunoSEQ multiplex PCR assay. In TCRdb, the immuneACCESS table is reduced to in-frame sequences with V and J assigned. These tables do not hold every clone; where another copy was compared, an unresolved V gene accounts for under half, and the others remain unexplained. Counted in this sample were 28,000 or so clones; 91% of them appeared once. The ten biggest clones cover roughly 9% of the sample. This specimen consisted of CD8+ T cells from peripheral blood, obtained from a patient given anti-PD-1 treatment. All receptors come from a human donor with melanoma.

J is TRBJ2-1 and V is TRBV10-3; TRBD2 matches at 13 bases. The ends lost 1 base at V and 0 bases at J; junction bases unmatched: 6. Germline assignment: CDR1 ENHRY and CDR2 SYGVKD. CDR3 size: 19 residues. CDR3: CAISEWGTSGISSYNEQFF. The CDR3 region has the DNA TGTGCCATCAGTGAGTGGGGGACTAGCGGGATTAGCTCCTACAATGAGCAGTTCTTC.

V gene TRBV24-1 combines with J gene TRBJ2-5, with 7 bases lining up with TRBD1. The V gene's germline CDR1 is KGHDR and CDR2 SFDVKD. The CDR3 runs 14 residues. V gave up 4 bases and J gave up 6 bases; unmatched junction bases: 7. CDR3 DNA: TGTGCCACCAGTGAACCAGGGGGTGGGAAGACCCAGTACTTC. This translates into CATSEPGGGKTQYF.

CDR3 DNA sequence: TGTGCCAGTAGTATGCAGGGGATGAACACTGAAGCTTTCTTT. Translating it yields CASSMQGMNTEAFF. The rearrangement uses TRBV19 and TRBJ1-1; D is possibly TRBD1 (6 bases). The V and J ends lost 3 bases and 0 bases respectively, with 8 bases between them. In germline, CDR1 is LNHDA, CDR2 SQIVND (reference sequence). The CDR3 extends over 14 amino acids.

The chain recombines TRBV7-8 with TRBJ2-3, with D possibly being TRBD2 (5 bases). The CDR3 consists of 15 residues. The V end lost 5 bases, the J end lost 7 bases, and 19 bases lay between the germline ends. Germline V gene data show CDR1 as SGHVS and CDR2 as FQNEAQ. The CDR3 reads CASSPSRQSTNTQYF. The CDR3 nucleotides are TGTGCCAGCAGCCCCTCAAGGCAGTCGACTAATACGCAGTATTTT.

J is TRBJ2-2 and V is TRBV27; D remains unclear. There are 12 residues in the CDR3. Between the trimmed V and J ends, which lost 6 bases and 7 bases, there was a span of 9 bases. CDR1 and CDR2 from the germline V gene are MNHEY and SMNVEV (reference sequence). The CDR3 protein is CASREMGGELFF. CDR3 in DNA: TGTGCCAGCAGGGAGATGGGCGGGGAGCTGTTTTTT.

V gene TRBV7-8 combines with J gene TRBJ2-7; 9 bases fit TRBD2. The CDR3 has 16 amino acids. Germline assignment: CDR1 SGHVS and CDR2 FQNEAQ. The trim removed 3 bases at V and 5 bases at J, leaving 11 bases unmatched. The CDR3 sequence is CASSLASGAEAHEQYF. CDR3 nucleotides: TGTGCCAGCAGCTTGGCTAGCGGGGCCGAGGCTCACGAGCAGTACTTC.

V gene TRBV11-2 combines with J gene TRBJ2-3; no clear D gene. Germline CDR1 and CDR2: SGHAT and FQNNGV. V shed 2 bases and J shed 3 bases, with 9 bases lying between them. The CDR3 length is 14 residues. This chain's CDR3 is CASSLSLATDTQYF. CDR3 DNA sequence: TGTGCCAGCAGCTTATCACTGGCTACAGATACGCAGTATTTT.

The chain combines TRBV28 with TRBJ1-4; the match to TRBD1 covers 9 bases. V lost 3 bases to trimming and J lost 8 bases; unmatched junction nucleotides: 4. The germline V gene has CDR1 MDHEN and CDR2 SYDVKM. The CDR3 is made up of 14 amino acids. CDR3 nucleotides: TGTGCCAGCAGTTTGGGGACAGGGAAAGAAAAACTGTTTTTT. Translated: CASSLGTGKEKLFF.

The chain's CDR3 is CASRVGQLPQETQYF. The CDR3 region has the DNA TGTGCCAGCAGAGTGGGACAGCTGCCCCAAGAGACCCAGTACTTC. The chain couples TRBV2 to TRBJ2-5; 7 nucleotides agree with TRBD1. Trimming cost V 6 bases and J 1 base; bases outside gene matches: 8. Germline-derived CDR1 and CDR2 are SNHLY and FYNNEI. This CDR3 comprises 15 residues. Complete variable domain (other parts from reference TRBV2 and TRBJ2-5): EPEVTQTPSHQVTQMGQEVILRCVPISNHLYFYWYRQILGQKVEFLVSFYNNEISEKSEIFDDQFSVERPDGSNFTLKIRSTKLEDSAMYFCASRVGQLPQETQYFGPGTRLLVL.

For the CDR3, the DNA is TGTGCCAGCAGTTGGACAGAGGCTGGCTATGGCTACACCTTC. Translation: CASSWTEAGYGYTF. The rearrangement links TRBV6-5 to TRBJ1-2; a weak D match, TRBD1 (6 bases). V was pared by 4 bases and J by 4 bases, with 13 bases between. From germline, CDR1 is MNHEY and CDR2 SVGAGI. The CDR3 has 14 residues.

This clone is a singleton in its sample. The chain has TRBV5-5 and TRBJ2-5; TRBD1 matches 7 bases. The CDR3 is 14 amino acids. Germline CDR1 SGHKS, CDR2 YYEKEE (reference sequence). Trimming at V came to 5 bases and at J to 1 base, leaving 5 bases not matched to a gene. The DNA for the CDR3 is TGTGCCAGCAGTTTCACAGGGGTCCAAGAGACCCAGTACTTC. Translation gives CASSFTGVQETQYF.

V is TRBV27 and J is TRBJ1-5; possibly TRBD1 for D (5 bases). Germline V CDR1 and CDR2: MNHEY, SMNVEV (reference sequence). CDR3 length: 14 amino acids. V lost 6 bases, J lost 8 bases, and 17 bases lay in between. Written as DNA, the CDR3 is TGTGCCAGCAGACCCCGACAGCCCCGGGAGCCCCAGCATTTT. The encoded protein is CASRPRQPREPQHF.

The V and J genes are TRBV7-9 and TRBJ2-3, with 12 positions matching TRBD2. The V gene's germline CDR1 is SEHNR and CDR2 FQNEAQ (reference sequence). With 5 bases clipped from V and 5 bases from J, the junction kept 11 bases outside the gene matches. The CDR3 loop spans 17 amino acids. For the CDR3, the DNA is TGTGCCAGCAGCGGAAAGAGACTAGCGGGAGCTGAAGATACGCAGTATTTT. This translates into CASSGKRLAGAEDTQYF.

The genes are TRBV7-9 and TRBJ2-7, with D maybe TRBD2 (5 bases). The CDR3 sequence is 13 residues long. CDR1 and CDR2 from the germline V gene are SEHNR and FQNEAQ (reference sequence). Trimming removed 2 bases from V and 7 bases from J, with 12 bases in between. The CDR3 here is CASSLRSGWEQYF. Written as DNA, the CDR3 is TGTGCCAGCAGCTTACGGTCGGGATGGGAGCAGTACTTC.

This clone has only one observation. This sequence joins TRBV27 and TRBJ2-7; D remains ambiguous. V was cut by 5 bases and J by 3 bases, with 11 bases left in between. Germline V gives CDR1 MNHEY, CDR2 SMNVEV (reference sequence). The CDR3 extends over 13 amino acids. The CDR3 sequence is CASSLGMLYEQYF. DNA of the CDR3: TGTGCCAGCAGTCTAGGGATGCTCTACGAGCAGTACTTC.

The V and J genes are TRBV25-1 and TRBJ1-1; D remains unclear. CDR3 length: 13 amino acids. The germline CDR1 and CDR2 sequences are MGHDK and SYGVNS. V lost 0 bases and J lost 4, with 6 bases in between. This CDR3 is CASSEYGITEAFF. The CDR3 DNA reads TGTGCCAGCAGTGAATATGGGATCACTGAAGCTTTCTTT. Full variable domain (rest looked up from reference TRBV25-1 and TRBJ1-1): EADIYQTPRYLVIGTGKKITLECSQTMGHDKMYWYQQDPGMELHLIHYSYGVNSTEKGDLSSESTVSRIRTEHFPLTLESARPSHTSQYLCASSEYGITEAFFGQGTRLTVV.

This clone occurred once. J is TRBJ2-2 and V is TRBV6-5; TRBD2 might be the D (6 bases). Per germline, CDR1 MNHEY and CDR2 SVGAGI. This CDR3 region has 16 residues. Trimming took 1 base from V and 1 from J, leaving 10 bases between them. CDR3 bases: TGTGCCAGCAGTTACTGGCGGGACCAGAACACCGGGGAGCTGTTTTTT. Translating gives CASSYWRDQNTGELFF.

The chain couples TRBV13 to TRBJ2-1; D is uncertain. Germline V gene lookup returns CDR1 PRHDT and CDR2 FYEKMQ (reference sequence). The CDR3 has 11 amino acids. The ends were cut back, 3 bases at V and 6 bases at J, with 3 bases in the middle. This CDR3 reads CASSFLNEQFF. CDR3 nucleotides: TGTGCCAGCAGCTTCCTCAATGAGCAGTTCTTC.

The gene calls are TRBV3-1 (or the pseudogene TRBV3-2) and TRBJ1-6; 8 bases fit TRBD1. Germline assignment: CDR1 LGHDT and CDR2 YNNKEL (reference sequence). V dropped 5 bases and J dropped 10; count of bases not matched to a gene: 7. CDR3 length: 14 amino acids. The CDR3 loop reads CASSFGQGSSPLHF. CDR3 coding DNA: TGTGCCAGCAGCTTCGGACAGGGTAGCTCACCCCTCCACTTT.

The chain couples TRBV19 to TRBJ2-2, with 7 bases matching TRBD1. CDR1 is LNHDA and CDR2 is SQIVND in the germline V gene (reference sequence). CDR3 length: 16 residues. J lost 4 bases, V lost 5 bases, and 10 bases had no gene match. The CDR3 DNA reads TGTGCCAGTAGTCCTACAGGGGCGTCGGGCACCGGGGAGCTGTTTTTT. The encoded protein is CASSPTGASGTGELFF.

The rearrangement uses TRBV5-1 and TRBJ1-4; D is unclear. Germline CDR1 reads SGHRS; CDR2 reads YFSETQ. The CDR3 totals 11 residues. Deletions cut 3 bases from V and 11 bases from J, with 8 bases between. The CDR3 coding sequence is TGCGCCAGCAGCTCGACGGGCAAACTGTTTTTT. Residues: CASSSTGKLFF.

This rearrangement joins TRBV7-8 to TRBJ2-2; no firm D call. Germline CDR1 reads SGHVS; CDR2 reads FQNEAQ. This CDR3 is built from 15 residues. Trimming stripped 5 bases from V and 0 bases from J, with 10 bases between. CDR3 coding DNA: TGTGCCAGCAGCCCTCGTGGGACGAACACCGGGGAGCTGTTTTTT. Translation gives CASSPRGTNTGELFF.

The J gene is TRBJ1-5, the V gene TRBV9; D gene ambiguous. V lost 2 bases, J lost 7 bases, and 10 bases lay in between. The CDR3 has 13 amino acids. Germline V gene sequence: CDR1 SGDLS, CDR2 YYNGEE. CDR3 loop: CASSVSPGQPQHF. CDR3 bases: TGTGCCAGCAGCGTTTCGCCGGGACAGCCCCAGCATTTT.

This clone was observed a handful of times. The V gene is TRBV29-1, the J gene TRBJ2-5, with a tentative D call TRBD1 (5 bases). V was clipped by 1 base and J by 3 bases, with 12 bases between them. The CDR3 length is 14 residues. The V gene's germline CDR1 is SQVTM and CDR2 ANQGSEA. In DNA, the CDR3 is TGCAGCGTTGAAGCTGCAGGGATCGAAGAGACCCAGTACTTC. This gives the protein CSVEAAGIEETQYF.

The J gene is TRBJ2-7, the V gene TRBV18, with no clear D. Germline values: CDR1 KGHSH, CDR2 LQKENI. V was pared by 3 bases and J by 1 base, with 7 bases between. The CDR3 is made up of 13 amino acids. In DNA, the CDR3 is TGTGCCAGCTCACCCACAGATTCCTACGAGCAGTACTTC. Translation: CASSPTDSYEQYF.

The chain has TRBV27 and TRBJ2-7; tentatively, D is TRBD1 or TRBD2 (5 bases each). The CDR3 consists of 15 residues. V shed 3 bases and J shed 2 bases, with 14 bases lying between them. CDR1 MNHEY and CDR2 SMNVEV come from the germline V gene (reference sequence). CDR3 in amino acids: CASSLRGENPYEQYF. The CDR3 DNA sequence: TGTGCCAGCAGTTTGAGAGGGGAGAACCCCTACGAGCAGTACTTC.

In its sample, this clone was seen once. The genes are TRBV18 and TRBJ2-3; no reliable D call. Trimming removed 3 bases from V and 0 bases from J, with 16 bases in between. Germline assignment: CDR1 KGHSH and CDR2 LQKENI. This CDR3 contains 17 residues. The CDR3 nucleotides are TGTGCCAGCTCACCTGCAGGAGCACGAACTAGCACAGATACGCAGTATTTT. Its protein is CASSPAGARTSTDTQYF.

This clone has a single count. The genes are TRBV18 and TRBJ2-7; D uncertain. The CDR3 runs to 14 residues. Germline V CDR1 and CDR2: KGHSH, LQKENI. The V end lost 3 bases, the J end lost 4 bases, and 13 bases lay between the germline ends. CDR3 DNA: TGTGCCAGCTCACCCTCCTTTGCTGAGTACGAGCAGTACTTC. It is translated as CASSPSFAEYEQYF.

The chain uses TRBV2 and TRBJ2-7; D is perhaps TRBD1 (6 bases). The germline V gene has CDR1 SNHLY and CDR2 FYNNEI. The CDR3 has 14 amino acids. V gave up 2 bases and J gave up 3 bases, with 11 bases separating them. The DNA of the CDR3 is TGTGCCAGCAGTGAACCCCGACAGGACTACGAGCAGTACTTC. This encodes CASSEPRQDYEQYF. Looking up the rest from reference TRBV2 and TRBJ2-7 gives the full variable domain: EPEVTQTPSHQVTQMGQEVILRCVPISNHLYFYWYRQILGQKVEFLVSFYNNEISEKSEIFDDQFSVERPDGSNFTLKIRSTKLEDSAMYFCASSEPRQDYEQYFGPGTRLTVT.

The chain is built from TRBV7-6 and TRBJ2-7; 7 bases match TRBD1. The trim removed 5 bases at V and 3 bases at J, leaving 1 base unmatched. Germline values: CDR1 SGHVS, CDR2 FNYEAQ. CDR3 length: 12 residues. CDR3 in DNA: TGTGCCAGCAGCGGACAGGACTACGAGCAGTACTTC. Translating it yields CASSGQDYEQYF.

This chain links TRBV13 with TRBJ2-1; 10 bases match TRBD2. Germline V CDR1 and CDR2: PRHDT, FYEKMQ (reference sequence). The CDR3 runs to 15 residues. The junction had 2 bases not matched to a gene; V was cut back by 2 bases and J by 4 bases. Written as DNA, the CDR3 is TGTGCCAGCAGCTTAACTAGCGGGAAGTACAATGAGCAGTTCTTC. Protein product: CASSLTSGKYNEQFF.

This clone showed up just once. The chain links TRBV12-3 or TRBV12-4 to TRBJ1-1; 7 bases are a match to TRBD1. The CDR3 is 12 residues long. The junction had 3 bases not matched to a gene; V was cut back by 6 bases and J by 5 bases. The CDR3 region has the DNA TGTGCCAGCAGCCACAGGGGTACTGAAGCTTTCTTT. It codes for CASSHRGTEAFF.